Following are 16 T cell receptor beta chains from one sample sequenced in a study of T cell responses to AZD1222 COVID-19 vaccine. Clones were sequenced by immunoSEQ multiplex PCR, and TCRdb holds only the in-frame ones, with some missing. The sample lists just over 90,000 clones, around 91% seen once, with about 2.5% in the top ten. The sequences come from peripheral blood, collected 28 days after the second AZD1222 dose. The receptors shown here come from an adult who received the AZD1222 COVID-19 vaccine.

The genes are TRBV6-6 and TRBJ1-2; 7 bases line up with TRBD1. Germline V gene data show CDR1 as MNHNY and CDR2 as SVGAGI (reference sequence). This CDR3 is 14 amino acids long. Trimming cost V 6 bases and J 8 bases; bases outside gene matches: 12. CDR3 protein: CASRQPDRANGYTF. The CDR3 DNA reads TGTGCCAGCAGACAGCCCGACAGGGCGAACGGCTACACCTTC.

The V and J genes are TRBV4-3 and TRBJ1-3, with TRBD1 as a possible D gene (6 bases). Trimming pared 1 base from V and 7 bases from J, leaving 20 bases between. CDR3 size: 17 residues. Germline loops: CDR1 LGHNA, CDR2 YSLEER. CDR3 bases: TGCGCCAGCAGCCAAGTTCTTTGGGGGGCGCAGAGTAACACCATATATTTT. It translates to CASSQVLWGAQSNTIYF.

The chain couples TRBV3-1 (or the pseudogene TRBV3-2) to TRBJ2-3, with unresolved D. V was trimmed by 4 bases and J by 0 bases, leaving 8 bases between them. Germline-derived CDR1 and CDR2 are LGHDT and YNNKEL (reference sequence). CDR3 length equals 14 residues. The CDR3 loop is CASSREASTDTQYF. In DNA, the CDR3 is TGTGCCAGCAGCCGAGAGGCTAGCACAGATACGCAGTATTTT.

The chain couples TRBV9 to TRBJ1-2; 7 bases map to TRBD1. The CDR3 sequence is 17 residues long. V shed 4 bases, J shed 2 bases, and the junction held 14 bases outside the gene matches. Per the germline V gene, CDR1 is SGDLS and CDR2 is YYNGEE. CDR3 DNA sequence: TGTGCCAGCAGCTTTGGACAGGAACCCTACCAGAACTATGGCTACACCTTC. Translation gives CASSFGQEPYQNYGYTF.

The V gene is TRBV13, the J gene TRBJ1-6, with D perhaps TRBD1 (6 bases). CDR1 is PRHDT and CDR2 is FYEKMQ in the germline V gene (reference sequence). This CDR3 has 14 amino acids. Trimming cost V 3 bases and J 7 bases, with 10 bases left between them. CDR3 amino acids: CASSLGRGNSPLHF. The CDR3 DNA reads as TGTGCCAGCAGCTTGGGCAGGGGCAATTCACCCCTCCACTTT.

This clone was seen only once. The chain carries TRBV10-2 and TRBJ1-2; 7 bases are shared with TRBD1. CDR3 length: 14 amino acids. Germline V lookup: CDR1 WSHSY, CDR2 SAAADI. V trimming: 2 bases; J trimming: 5 bases; junction bases outside the gene matches: 5. CDR3 loop: CASSEPGQSYGYTF. The CDR3 region has the DNA TGCGCCAGCAGTGAGCCGGGACAGTCATATGGCTACACCTTC.

The chain has TRBV18 and TRBJ1-6; D gene unclear. This CDR3 has 15 residues. In germline, CDR1 is KGHSH, CDR2 LQKENI. Between the trimmed V and J ends, which lost 2 bases and 7 bases, there was a span of 12 bases. The CDR3: CASSPREIGNSPLHF. The DNA of the CDR3 is TGTGCCAGCTCACCAAGAGAAATTGGGAATTCACCCCTCCACTTT.

CDR3 sequence reads: CATSGGRDRDKGKGETQYF. As DNA, the CDR3 is TGTGCCACCAGTGGAGGGAGGGACAGGGATAAGGGGAAGGGCGAGACCCAGTACTTC. The chain combines TRBV24-1 with TRBJ2-5; 9 bases are a match to TRBD1. Germline trimming cut 5 bases from V and 5 bases from J; bases unmatched to any gene: 20. The CDR3 sequence is 19 residues long. CDR1 and CDR2 from the germline V gene are KGHDR and SFDVKD.

The chain employs TRBV5-1 and TRBJ1-2, with a weak D call TRBD1 (6 bases). This CDR3 has 14 amino acids. From germline, CDR1 is SGHRS and CDR2 YFSETQ. Trimming pared 4 bases from V and 4 bases from J, leaving 14 bases between. The CDR3 nucleotides are TGCGCCAGCAGCGCACAGGGATCCCTCTATGGCTACACCTTC. It yields the protein CASSAQGSLYGYTF.

The V and J genes are TRBV5-1 and TRBJ2-7; D may be TRBD2 (5 bases). Germline loops: CDR1 SGHRS, CDR2 YFSETQ. This CDR3 contains 16 residues. Trimming pared 4 bases from V and 0 bases from J, leaving 17 bases between. The DNA for the CDR3 is TGCGCCAGCAGCCCGATACCTAGCTATACCTCCTACGAGCAGTACTTC. Protein: CASSPIPSYTSYEQYF.

This sequence joins TRBV20-1 and TRBJ1-1; 7 positions match TRBD1. Unmatched junction bases numbered 7, after V lost 4 bases and J lost 11 bases. CDR1 and CDR2 from the germline V gene are DFQATT and SNEGSKA (reference sequence). This CDR3 region has 11 residues. The CDR3 region has the DNA TGCAGTGCTATCGGAGACAGGGAGGCTTTCTTT. Translating it yields CSAIGDREAFF.

The CDR3 spells CASSLPLTYEQYF. CDR3 DNA sequence: TGTGCCAGCAGTCTACCTCTAACCTACGAGCAGTACTTC. The chain couples TRBV2 to TRBJ2-7; D is ambiguous. The germline gives CDR1 SNHLY, CDR2 FYNNEI. The CDR3 is made up of 13 amino acids. V shed 5 bases and J shed 2 bases, with 10 bases lying between them.

The chain carries TRBV7-2 and TRBJ2-5, with D perhaps TRBD2 (5 bases). There are 15 residues in the CDR3. From germline, CDR1 is SGHTA and CDR2 FQGNSA. The germline V and J ends were trimmed by 3 bases and 5 bases, with 16 bases remaining between them. This CDR3 reads CASSFQARGQETQYF. CDR3 coding DNA: TGTGCCAGCAGCTTTCAAGCCCGGGGTCAGGAGACCCAGTACTTC. Using reference TRBV7-2 and TRBJ2-5 for the parts outside the CDR3, the full variable domain is GAGVSQSPSNKVTEKGKDVELRCDPISGHTALYWYRQSLGQGLEFLIYFQGNSAPDKSGLPSDRFSAERTGGSVSTLTIQRTQQEDSAVYLCASSFQARGQETQYFGPGTRLLVL.

The rearrangement links TRBV10-3 to TRBJ1-1; a possible D gene is TRBD1 (5 bases). Germline CDR1 reads ENHRY; CDR2 reads SYGVKD. The V and J ends lost 9 bases and 5 bases respectively, with 13 bases between them. The CDR3 is 12 amino acids. In DNA, the CDR3 is TGTGCCATGGGGACCGCTGGAACTGAAGCTTTCTTT. This translates into CAMGTAGTEAFF.

V gene TRBV18 combines with J gene TRBJ2-3; 8 bases agree with TRBD1. CDR3 length equals 16 residues. V was clipped by 5 bases and J by 1 base; unmatched bases: 8. Germline V gene sequence: CDR1 KGHSH, CDR2 LQKENI. CDR3 DNA: TGTGCCAGCTCATCGAGACAGGGGTGGGGCACAGATACGCAGTATTTT. It translates to CASSSRQGWGTDTQYF.

The chain recombines TRBV4-3 with TRBJ2-2; D is perhaps TRBD2 (6 bases). V shed 5 bases and J shed 7 bases, with 20 bases lying between them. CDR1 is LGHNA, CDR2 YSLEER, per germline. CDR3 length: 16 residues. CDR3 nucleotide sequence: TGCGCCAGCAGCTTCCGGGACTCACTTCGGAGCGGGGAGCTGTTTTTT. This gives the protein CASSFRDSLRSGELFF.